This T cell receptor beta chain emerged from a study of shared clonotypes between healthy human individuals. Naive CD8 isolation took CD45RO-negative cells positively selected for CCR7 and excluded terminally differentiated effector memory CD45RA+ cells. Each donor was a Caucasian adult residing in Nashville, Tennessee. Authors' processing steps: There were no quality scores in the junction-only immunoSEQ sequences, so filtering differed. TCRdb's table, derived via immunoSEQ multiplex PCR, lists solely in-frame clones and lacks some. Clone size and V and J calls were adopted from that table, with D and trimming inferred from the DNA. Of about 820,000 clones in the sample, around 93% were seen once. Germline lookup yields CDR1 MDHEN and CDR2 SYDVKM. The CDR3 spans 16 residues. V lost 7 bases to trimming and J lost 3 bases, with 22 bases between them.

This clonotype was obtained from a man younger than 45 in good health. V usage is TRBV28 and J usage is TRBJ2-7; D possibly corresponds to TRBD1 (5 bases). Sequencing was performed on naive CD8+ T cells sorted from blood. For the CDR3, the DNA is TGTGCCAGCACCCCGGGCTGGGGCGATCCTCACTACGAGCAGTACTTC. Translating gives CASTPGWGDPHYEQYF.